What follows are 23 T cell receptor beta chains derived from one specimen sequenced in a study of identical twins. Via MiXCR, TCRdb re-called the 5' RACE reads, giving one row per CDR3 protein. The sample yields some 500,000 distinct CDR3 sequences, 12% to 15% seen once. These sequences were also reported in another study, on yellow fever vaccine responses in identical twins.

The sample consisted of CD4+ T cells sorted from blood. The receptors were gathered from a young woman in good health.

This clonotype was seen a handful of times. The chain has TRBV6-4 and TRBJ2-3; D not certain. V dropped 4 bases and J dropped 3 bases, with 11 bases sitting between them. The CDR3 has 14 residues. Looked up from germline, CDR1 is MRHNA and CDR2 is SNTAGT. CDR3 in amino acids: CASSVLAGTDTQYF. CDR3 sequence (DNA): TGTGCCAGCAGTGTGCTCGCCGGGACAGATACGCAGTATTTT.

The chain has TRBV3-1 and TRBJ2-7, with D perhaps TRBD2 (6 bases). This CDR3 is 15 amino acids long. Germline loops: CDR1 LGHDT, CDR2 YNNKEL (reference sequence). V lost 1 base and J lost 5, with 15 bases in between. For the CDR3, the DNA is TGTGCCAGCAGCCAAGGTCTCCGGGGGATCGACGAGCAGTACTTC. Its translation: CASSQGLRGIDEQYF.

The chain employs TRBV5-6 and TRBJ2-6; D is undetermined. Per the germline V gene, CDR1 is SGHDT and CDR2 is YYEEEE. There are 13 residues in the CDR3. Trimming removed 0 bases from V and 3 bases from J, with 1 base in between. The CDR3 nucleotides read TGTGCCAGCAGCTTGGTTGGGGCCAACGTCCTGACTTTC. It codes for CASSLVGANVLTF.

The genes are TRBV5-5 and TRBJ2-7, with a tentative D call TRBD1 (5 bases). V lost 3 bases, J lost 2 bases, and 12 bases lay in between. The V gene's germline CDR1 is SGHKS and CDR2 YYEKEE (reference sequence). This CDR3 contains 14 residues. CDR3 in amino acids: CASSSGQLAYEQYF. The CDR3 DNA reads TGTGCCAGCAGCTCCGGACAACTCGCCTACGAGCAGTACTTC.

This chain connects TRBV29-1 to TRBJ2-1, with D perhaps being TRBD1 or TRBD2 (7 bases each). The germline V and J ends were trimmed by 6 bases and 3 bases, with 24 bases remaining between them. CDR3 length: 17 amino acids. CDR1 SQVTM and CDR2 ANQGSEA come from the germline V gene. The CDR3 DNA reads TGCAGCGTCCTCCTGACAGGGAGGCTAGCGGTCTACAATGAGCAGTTCTTC. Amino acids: CSVLLTGRLAVYNEQFF.

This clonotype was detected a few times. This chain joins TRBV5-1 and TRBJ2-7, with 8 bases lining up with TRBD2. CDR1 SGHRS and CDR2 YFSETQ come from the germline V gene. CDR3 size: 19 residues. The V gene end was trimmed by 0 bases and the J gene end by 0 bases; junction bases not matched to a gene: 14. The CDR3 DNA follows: TGCGCCAGCAGCTTGGTGTCGGGGGGACTAGTGTCCGCCTCCTACGAGCAGTACTTC. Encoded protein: CASSLVSGGLVSASYEQYF. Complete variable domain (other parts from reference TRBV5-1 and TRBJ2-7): KAGVTQTPRYLIKTRGQQVTLSCSPISGHRSVSWYQQTPGQGLQFLFEYFSETQRNKGNFPGRFSGRQFSNSRSEMNVSTLELGDSALYLCASSLVSGGLVSASYEQYFGPGTRLTVT.

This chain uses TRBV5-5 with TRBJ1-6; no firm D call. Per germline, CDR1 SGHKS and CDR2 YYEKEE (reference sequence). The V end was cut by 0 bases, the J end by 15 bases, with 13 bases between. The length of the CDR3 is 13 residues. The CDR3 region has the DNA TGTGCCAGCAGCTTGGGACGAAGCACACTCCTCCACTTT. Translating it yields CASSLGRSTLLHF.

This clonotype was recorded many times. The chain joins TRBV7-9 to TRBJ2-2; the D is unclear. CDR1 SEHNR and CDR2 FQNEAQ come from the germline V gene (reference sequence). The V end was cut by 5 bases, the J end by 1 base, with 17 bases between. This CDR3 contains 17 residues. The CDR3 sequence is CASSPRTALGNTGELFF. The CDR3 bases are TGTGCCAGCAGCCCTAGGACGGCGTTGGGGAACACCGGGGAGCTGTTTTTT.

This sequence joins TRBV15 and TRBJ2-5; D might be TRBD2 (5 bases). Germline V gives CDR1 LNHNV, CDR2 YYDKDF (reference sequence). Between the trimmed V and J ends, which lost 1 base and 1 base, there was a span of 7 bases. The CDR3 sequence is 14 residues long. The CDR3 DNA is TGTGCCACCAGCAGAGGAGGGTTCCAAGAGACCCAGTACTTC. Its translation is CATSRGGFQETQYF.

CDR3 sequence (DNA): TGCAGTGCTAGAGAGGCGGCGGGCACCCACGAGCAGTACTTC. Amino acids: CSAREAAGTHEQYF. The chain carries TRBV20-1 and TRBJ2-7, with D possibly TRBD2 on 5 matching bases. CDR1 is DFQATT and CDR2 is SNEGSKA in the germline V gene (reference sequence). Between the trimmed V and J ends, which lost 0 bases and 5 bases, there was a span of 14 bases. This CDR3 is built from 14 residues.

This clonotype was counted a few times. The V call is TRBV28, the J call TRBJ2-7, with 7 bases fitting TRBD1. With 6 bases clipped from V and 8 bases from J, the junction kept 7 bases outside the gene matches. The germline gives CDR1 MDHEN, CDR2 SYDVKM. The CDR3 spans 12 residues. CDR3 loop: CASSPQGDKQYF. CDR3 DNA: TGTGCCAGCAGCCCCCAGGGGGATAAGCAGTACTTC.

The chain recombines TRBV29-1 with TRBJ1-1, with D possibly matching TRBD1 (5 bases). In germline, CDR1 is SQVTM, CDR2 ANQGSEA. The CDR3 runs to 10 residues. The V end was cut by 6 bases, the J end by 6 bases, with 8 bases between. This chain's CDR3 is CSVGGAEAFF. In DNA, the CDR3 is TGCAGCGTGGGGGGTGCTGAAGCTTTCTTT.

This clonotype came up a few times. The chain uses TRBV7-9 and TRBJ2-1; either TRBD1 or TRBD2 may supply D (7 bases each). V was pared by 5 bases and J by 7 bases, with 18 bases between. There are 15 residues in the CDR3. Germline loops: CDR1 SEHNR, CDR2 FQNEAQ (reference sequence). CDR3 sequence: CASSAWGGGRNEQFF. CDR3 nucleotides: TGTGCCAGCAGCGCTTGGGGAGGGGGCCGTAATGAGCAGTTCTTC.

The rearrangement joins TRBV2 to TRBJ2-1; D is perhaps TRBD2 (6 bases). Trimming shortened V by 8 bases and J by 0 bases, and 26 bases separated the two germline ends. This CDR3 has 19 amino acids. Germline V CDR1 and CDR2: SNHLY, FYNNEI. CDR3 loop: CASGLDRGLIISSYNEQFF. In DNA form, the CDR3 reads TGTGCCAGCGGATTAGACCGGGGACTGATTATTAGCTCCTACAATGAGCAGTTCTTC.

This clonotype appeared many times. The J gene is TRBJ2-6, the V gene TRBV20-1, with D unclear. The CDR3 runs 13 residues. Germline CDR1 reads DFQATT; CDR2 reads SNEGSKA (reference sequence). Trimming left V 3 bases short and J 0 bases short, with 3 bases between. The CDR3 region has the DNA TGCAGTGCTAGGGTCTCTGGGGCCAACGTCCTGACTTTC. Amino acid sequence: CSARVSGANVLTF.

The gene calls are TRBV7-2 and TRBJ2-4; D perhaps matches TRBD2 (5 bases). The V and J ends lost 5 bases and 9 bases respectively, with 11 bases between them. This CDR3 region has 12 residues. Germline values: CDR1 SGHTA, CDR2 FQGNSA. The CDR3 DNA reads TGTGCCAGCAGCCCGGGGAAGGGCATTCAGTACTTC. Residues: CASSPGKGIQYF.

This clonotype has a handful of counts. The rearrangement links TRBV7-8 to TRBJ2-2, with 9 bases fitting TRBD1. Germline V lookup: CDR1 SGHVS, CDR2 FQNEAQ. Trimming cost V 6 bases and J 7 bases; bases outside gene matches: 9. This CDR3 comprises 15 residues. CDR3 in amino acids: CASRSRDRVFGELFF. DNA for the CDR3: TGTGCCAGCAGGTCCCGGGACAGGGTCTTCGGGGAGCTGTTTTTT. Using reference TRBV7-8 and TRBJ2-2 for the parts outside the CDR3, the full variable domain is GAGVSQSPRYKVAKRGQDVALRCDPISGHVSLFWYQQALGQGPEFLTYFQNEAQLDKSGLPSDRFFAERPEGSVSTLKIQRTQQEDSAVYLCASRSRDRVFGELFFGEGSRLTVL.

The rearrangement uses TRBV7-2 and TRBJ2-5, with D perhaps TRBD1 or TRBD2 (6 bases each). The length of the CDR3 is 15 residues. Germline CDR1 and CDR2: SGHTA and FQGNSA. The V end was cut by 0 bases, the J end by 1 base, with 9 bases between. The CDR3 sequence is CASSLARGAQETQYF. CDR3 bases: TGTGCCAGCAGCTTAGCGAGGGGGGCCCAAGAGACCCAGTACTTC.

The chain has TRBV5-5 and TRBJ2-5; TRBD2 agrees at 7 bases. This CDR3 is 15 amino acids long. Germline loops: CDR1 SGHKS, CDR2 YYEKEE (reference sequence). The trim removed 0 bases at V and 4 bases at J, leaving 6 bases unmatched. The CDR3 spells CASSLAGGNGETQYF. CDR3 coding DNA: TGTGCCAGCAGCTTGGCGGGAGGAAATGGAGAGACCCAGTACTTC.

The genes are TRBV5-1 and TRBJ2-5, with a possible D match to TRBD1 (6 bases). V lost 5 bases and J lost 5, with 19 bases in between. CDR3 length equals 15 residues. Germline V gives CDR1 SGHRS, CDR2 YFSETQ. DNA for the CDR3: TGCGCCAGCAGTTCGAAAGGGGGTTTCCCGGAGACCCAGTACTTC. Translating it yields CASSSKGGFPETQYF.

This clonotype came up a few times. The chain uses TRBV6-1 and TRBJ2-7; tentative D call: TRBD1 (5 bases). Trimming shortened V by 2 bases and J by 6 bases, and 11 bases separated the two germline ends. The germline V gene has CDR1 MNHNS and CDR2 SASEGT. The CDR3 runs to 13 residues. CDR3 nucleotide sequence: TGTGCCAGCAGTGAATCAGGGTTGGGCGAGCAGTACTTC. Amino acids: CASSESGLGEQYF.

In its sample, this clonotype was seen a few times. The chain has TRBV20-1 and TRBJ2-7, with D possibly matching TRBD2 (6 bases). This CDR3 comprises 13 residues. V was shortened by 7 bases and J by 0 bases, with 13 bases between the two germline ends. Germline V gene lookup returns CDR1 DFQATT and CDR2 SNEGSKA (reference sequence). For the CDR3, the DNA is TGCAGTGTAACTACTAGCAGCTCCTACGAGCAGTACTTC. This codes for CSVTTSSSYEQYF.

The CDR3, as DNA: TGTGCCAGCAGCGGGACAGGGCACTACGAGCAGTACTTC. Amino acid sequence: CASSGTGHYEQYF. The chain is built from TRBV9 and TRBJ2-7; 8 nucleotides match TRBD1. The V segment lost 3 bases and the J segment 3 bases; nucleotides outside the gene matches: 2. The CDR3 has 13 amino acids. Germline assignment: CDR1 SGDLS and CDR2 YYNGEE.